Below, one T cell receptor (beta chain) is given with its context. Antigen specificity is unknown. The healthy adult donors were HIV-negative and reported no recent acute infections or vaccinations. The data belong to a study of shared clonotypes between healthy human individuals. The V and J ends lost 1 base and 8 bases, in that order; junction bases with no gene match: 12. The germline V gene has CDR1 SGHDN and CDR2 FVKESK. CDR3 length: 17 amino acids. Some clones are missing from TCRdb's copy, which holds only in-frame ones; the method was immunoSEQ multiplex PCR. In the table there are some 550,000 clones, around 97% of which are singletons. Points from the study as a whole: Naive subsets usually exceeded memory subsets in estimated richness.

The TCR was taken from a woman under 40 in good health. The chain links TRBV14 to TRBJ2-1; TRBD2 agrees at 9 bases. Sequences were obtained from naive CD4+ T cells sorted from blood. Subset of the sample: CD45RA+ positively selected. CDR3 loop: CASSQVGAGGRGDEQFF. In DNA form, the CDR3 reads TGTGCCAGCAGCCAAGTAGGTGCGGGAGGGAGGGGAGATGAGCAGTTCTTC.